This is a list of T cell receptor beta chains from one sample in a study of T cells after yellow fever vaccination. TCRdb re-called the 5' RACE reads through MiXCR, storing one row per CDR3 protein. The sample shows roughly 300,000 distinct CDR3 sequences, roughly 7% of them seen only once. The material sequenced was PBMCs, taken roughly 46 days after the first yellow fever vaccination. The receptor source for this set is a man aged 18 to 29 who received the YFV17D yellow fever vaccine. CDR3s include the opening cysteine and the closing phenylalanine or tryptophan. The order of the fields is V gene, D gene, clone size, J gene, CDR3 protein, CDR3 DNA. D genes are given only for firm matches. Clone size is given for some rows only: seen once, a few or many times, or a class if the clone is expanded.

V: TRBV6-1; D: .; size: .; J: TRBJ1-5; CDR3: CASTPHGGKDQPQHF; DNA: TGTGCCAGCACCCCCCACGGGGGGAAGGATCAGCCCCAGCATTTT
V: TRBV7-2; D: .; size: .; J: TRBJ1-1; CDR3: CASRLDMNTEAFF; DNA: TGTGCCAGCAGATTAGACATGAACACTGAAGCTTTCTTT
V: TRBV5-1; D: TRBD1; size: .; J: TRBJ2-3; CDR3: CASGVGQAKLDTQYF; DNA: TGCGCCAGCGGGGTGGGACAGGCTAAACTAGATACGCAGTATTTT
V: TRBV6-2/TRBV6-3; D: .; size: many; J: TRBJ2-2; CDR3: CASTRTGELFF; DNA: TGTGCCAGCACTAGGACCGGGGAGCTGTTTTTT
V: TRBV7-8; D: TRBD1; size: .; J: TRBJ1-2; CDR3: CASSLARTIDRAYGYTF; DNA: TGTGCCAGCAGCTTAGCCAGAACAATTGACAGGGCATATGGCTACACCTTC
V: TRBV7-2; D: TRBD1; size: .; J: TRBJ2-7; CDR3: CASSQTGGGGDEQYF; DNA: TGTGCCAGCAGCCAAACAGGGGGCGGAGGGGACGAGCAGTACTTC
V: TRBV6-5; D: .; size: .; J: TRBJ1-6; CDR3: CASSYETYNSPLHF; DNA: TGTGCCAGCAGTTACGAGACGTATAATTCACCCCTCCACTTT
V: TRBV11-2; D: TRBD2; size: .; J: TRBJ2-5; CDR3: CASSPGLAGGEYQETQYF; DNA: TGTGCCAGCAGCCCGGGACTAGCGGGGGGGGAGTACCAAGAGACCCAGTACTTC
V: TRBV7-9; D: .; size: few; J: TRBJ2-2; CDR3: CASSRPGQSTNTGELFF; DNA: TGTGCCAGCAGCCGGCCGGGACAAAGTACGAACACCGGGGAGCTGTTTTTT
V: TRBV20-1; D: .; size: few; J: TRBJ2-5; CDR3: CSARNTRRETQETQYF; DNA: TGCAGTGCTAGAAACACGCGTCGGGAAACCCAAGAGACCCAGTACTTC
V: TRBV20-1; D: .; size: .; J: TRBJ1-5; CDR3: CSASLGGQGIWPQHF; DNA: TGCAGTGCTAGTCTGGGGGGGCAGGGAATTTGGCCCCAGCATTTT
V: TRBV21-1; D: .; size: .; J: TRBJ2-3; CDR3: CVSDPLAGGADTQYF; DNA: TGTGTCAGCGACCCTCTGGCAGGGGGCGCCGATACGCAGTATTTT
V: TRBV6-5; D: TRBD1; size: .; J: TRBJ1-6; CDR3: CASWDRGYSPLHF; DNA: TGTGCCAGCTGGGACAGGGGTTATTCACCCCTCCACTTT
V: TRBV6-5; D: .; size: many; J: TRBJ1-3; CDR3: CASSDSDSFGNTIYF; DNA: TGTGCCAGCAGCGACTCTGACAGTTTTGGAAACACCATATATTTT
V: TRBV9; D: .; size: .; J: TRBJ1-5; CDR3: CASSVGGAGQPQHF; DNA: TGTGCCAGCAGCGTAGGGGGCGCGGGGCAGCCCCAGCATTTT
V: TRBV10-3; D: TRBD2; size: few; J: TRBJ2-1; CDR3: CAISARTSGGDNEQFF; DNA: TGTGCCATCAGTGCTAGGACTAGCGGGGGGGACAATGAGCAGTTCTTC
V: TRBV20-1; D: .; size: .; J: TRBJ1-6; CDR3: CSARDRVAGDSPLHF; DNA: TGCAGTGCTAGAGATCGTGTGGCAGGGGATTCACCCCTCCACTTT
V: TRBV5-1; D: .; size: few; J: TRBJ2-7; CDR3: CASSLGADYEQYF; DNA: TGCGCCAGCAGCTTGGGCGCTGACTACGAGCAGTACTTC
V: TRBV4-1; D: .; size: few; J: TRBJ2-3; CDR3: CASSQGNSQLTGTDTQYF; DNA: TGCGCCAGCAGCCAAGGGAATAGTCAGCTGACGGGCACAGATACGCAGTATTTT
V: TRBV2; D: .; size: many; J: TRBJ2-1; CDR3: CASSKQGNEQFF; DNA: TGTGCCAGCAGCAAACAGGGCAATGAGCAGTTCTTC
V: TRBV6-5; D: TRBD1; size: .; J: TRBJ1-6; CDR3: CASSSWTGVNSPLHF; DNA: TGTGCCAGCAGTTCGTGGACAGGGGTGAATTCACCCCTCCACTTT
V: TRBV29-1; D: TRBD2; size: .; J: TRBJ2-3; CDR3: CSVGLAGRADTQYF; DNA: TGCAGCGTCGGACTAGCGGGGAGGGCAGATACGCAGTATTTT
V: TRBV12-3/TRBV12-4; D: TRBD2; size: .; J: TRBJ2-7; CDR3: CASSSSGSSSYEQCF; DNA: TGTGCCAGCAGTTCTAGCGGATCGAGCTCCTACGAGCAGTGCTTC
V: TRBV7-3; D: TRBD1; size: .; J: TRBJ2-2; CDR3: CASSLWGQGNTGELFF; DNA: TGTGCCAGCAGCTTATGGGGACAGGGGAACACCGGGGAGCTGTTTTTT
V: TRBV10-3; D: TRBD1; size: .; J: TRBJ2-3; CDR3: CAIRERDREDSDTQYF; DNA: TGTGCCATCAGGGAACGCGACAGGGAAGATTCAGATACGCAGTATTTT
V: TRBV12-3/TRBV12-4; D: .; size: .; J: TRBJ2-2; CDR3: CASSLHRVPGELFF; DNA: TGTGCCAGCAGTTTACACAGGGTCCCTGGGGAGCTGTTTTTT
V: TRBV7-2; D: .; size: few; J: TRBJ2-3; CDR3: CASSFTGVLTDTQYF; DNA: TGTGCCAGCAGCTTCACCGGGGTTCTCACAGATACGCAGTATTTT
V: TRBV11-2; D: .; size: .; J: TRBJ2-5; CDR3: CASSLEGLAQETQYF; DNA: TGTGCCAGCAGCTTAGAAGGCCTAGCGCAAGAGACCCAGTACTTC
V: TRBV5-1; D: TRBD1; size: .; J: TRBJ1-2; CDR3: CASSLRTGVYGYTF; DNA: TGCGCCAGCAGCTTGAGGACAGGGGTCTATGGCTACACCTTC
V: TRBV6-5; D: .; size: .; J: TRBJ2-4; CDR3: CASSYEWGGAGAKNIQYF; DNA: TGTGCCAGCAGTTACGAGTGGGGGGGCGCGGGGGCCAAAAACATTCAGTACTTC